This T cell receptor (beta chain) stems from a study of T cells expressing NK-cell markers. TCRdb reprocessed the 5' RACE reads; each CDR3 protein has one entry and no DNA is given. This listing includes some 410,000 distinct CDR3 sequences. CDR1 DFQATT and CDR2 SNEGSKA come from the germline V gene (reference sequence). The CDR3 length is 15 residues. The rearrangement joins TRBV20-1 to TRBJ2-6; lacking DNA, the TRBD1 call made by TCRdb goes unchecked. What was sequenced was blood T cells: a sorted CD56 or NKG2C T cell subset, CD4+ or CD8+ T cells, or bulk PBMC T cells (not recorded which). The TCR originated in a woman aged 18-70 years in good health. This CDR3 reads CSAWDGSSGANVLTF.